The following is a T cell receptor beta chain sequence with its context. The sample originates from a study of cytomegalovirus exposure and HLA in healthy donors. The PCR contained 60 Vbeta and 13 Jbeta primers. Only in-frame clones appear in the TCRdb table, and some are missing; sequencing was by immunoSEQ multiplex PCR. The repertoire consists of 130,000 to 150,000 clones, with 60% to 80% occurring once and the leading ten covering roughly 4.6%. The clonotype comes from a woman aged 50 to 60 in good health and CMV-seronegative. The specimen sequenced was PBMCs.

Here the CDR3 reads CASSPTRQGAHEKLFF. CDR3 coding DNA: TGCGCCAGCAGCCCAACTCGACAGGGGGCGCATGAAAAACTGTTTTTT. This chain connects TRBV5-1 to TRBJ1-4; 10 bases match TRBD1. This CDR3 region has 16 residues. The germline CDR1 and CDR2 sequences are SGHRS and YFSETQ. After removal of 4 bases from V and 6 bases from J, the junction contained 9 bases not matched to a gene.